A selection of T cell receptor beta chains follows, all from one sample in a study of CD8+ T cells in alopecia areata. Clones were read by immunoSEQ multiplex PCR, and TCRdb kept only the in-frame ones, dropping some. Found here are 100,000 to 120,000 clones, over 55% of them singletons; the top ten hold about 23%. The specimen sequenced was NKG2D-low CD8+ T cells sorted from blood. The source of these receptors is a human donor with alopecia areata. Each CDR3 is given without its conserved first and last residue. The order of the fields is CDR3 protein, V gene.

CDR3 protein: ASSLSGEQY
V gene: TRBV7-9

CDR3 protein: ASSLRAEEQY
V gene: TRBV5-1

CDR3 protein: SATGDPGNTIY
V gene: TRBV29-1

CDR3 protein: ATSNDSQGTEAF
V gene: TRBV15

CDR3 protein: ASSLGVWQY
V gene: TRBV28

CDR3 protein: ASSPDMSIQY
V gene: TRBV27

CDR3 protein: ASSPDEYKSLRDREEAF
V gene: TRBV18

CDR3 protein: ASRAGYEQY
V gene: TRBV10-2

CDR3 protein: ASSLSHEQF
V gene: TRBV16

CDR3 protein: AWTRGTGAYEQY
V gene: TRBV30

CDR3 protein: ASSSSGSTGELF
V gene: TRBV5-1

CDR3 protein: AGTNNLLADLGDTQY
V gene: TRBV25-1

CDR3 protein: ASSLEDYSNQPQH
V gene: TRBV7-2

CDR3 protein: ASSLLAEIQETQY
V gene: TRBV6-5

CDR3 protein: ASTPEAF
V gene: TRBV2

CDR3 protein: ASMTREVNTEAF
V gene: TRBV2

CDR3 protein: ASSYGGWGSYEQY
V gene: TRBV6-5

CDR3 protein: ASSFLSDNEQF
V gene: TRBV7-6

CDR3 protein: ASTLSHEQY
V gene: TRBV6-5

CDR3 protein: ASSLEVAGGSEQF
V gene: TRBV7-9

CDR3 protein: ASSQGPSGIHQETQY
V gene: TRBV14

CDR3 protein: ASSLFPGPYGYT
V gene: TRBV28

CDR3 protein: ASSPTLTGNQPQH
V gene: TRBV4-1

CDR3 protein: ASSGQGYNGGYT
V gene: TRBV25-1

CDR3 protein: ASTDRGPTYEQY
V gene: TRBV7-9

CDR3 protein: ASSFSGQGSEQY
V gene: TRBV7-9